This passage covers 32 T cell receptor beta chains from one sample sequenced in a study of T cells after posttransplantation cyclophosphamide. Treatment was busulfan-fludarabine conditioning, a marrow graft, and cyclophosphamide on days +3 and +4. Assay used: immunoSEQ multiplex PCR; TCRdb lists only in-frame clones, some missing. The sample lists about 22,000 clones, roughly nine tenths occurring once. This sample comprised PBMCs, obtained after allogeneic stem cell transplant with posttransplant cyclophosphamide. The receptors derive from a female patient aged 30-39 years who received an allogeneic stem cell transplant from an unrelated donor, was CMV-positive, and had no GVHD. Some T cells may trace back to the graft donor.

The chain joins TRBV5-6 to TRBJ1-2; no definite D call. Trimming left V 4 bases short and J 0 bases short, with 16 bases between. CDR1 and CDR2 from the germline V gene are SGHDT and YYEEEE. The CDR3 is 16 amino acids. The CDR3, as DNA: TGTGCCAGCAGCCTAGGAAGTCGGGGATCTAACTATGGCTACACCTTC. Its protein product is CASSLGSRGSNYGYTF.

CDR3 loop: CASHQGSNTGELFF. CDR3 nucleotides: TGTGCCAGTCATCAGGGGTCGAACACCGGGGAGCTGTTTTTT. The chain joins TRBV19 to TRBJ2-2, with D possibly TRBD1 on 6 matching bases. This CDR3 has 14 amino acids. V was clipped by 8 bases and J by 0 bases, with 10 bases between them. Germline CDR1 is LNHDA and CDR2 is SQIVND (reference sequence).

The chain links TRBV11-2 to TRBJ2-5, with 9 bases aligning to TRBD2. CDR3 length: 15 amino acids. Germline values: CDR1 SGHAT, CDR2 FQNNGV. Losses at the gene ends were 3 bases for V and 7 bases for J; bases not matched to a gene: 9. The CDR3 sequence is CASSFPGGAGGTQYF. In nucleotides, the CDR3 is TGTGCCAGCAGCTTCCCCGGGGGAGCGGGGGGGACCCAGTACTTC.

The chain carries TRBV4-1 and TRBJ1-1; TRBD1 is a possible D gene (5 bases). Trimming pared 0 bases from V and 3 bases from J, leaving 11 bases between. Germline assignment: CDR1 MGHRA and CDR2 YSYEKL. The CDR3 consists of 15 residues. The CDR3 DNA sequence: TGCGCCAGCAGCCAAGAGGCAGGGAGGGACACTGAAGCTTTCTTT. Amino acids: CASSQEAGRDTEAFF.

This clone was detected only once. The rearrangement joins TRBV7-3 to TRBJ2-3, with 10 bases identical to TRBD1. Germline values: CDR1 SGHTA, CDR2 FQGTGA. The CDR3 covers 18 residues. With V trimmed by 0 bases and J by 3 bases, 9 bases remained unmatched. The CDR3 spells CASSLTEGTGVGTDTQYF. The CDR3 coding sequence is TGTGCCAGCAGCTTAACCGAGGGGACAGGGGTCGGGACAGATACGCAGTATTTT.

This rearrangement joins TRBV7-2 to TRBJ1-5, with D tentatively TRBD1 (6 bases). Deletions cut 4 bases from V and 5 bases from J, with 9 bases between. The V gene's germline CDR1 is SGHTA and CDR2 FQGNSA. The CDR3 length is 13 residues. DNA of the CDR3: TGTGCCAGCAGCTCACAGGGCGATCAGCCCCAGCATTTT. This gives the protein CASSSQGDQPQHF.

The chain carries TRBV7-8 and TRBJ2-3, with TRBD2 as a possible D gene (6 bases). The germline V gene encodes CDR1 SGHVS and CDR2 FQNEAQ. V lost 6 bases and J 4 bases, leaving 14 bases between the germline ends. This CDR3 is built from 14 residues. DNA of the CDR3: TGTGCCAGCAGTCTACGAGGGGAGGCAGATACGCAGTATTTT. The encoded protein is CASSLRGEADTQYF.

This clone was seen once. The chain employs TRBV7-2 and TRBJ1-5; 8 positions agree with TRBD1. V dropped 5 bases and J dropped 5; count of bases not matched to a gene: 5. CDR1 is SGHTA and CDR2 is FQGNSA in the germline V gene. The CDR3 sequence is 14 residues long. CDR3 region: CASSEQGGDQPQHF. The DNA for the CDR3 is TGTGCCAGCAGCGAACAGGGGGGAGATCAGCCCCAGCATTTT.

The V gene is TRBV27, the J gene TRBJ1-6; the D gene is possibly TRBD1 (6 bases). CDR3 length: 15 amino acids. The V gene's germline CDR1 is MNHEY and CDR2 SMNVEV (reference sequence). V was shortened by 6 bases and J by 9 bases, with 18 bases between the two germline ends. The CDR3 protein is CASRLGWGPGSPLHF. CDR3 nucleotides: TGTGCCAGCAGGTTGGGGTGGGGGCCCGGTTCACCCCTCCACTTT.

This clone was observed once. CDR3 sequence: CASSPGTSSYNEQFF. In DNA form, the CDR3 reads TGCGCCAGCAGCCCCGGGACTTCCTCCTACAATGAGCAGTTCTTC. This chain joins TRBV5-1 and TRBJ2-1, with a tentative D call TRBD2 (6 bases). The germline V gene has CDR1 SGHRS and CDR2 YFSETQ. The germline V and J ends were trimmed by 4 bases and 0 bases, with 11 bases remaining between them. The CDR3 loop spans 15 amino acids.

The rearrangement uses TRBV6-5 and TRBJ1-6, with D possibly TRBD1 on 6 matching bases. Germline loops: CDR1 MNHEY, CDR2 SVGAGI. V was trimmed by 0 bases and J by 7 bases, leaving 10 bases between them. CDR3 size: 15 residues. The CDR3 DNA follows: TGTGCCAGCAGTTACTCTTGGGACAAGAATTCACCCCTCCACTTT. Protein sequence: CASSYSWDKNSPLHF.

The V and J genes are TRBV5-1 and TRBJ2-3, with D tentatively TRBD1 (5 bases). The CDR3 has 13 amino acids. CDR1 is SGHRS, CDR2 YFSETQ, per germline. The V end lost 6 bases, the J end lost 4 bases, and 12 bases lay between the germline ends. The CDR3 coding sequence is TGCGCCAGCACGATCGAAGGGGCAGATACGCAGTATTTT. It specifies CASTIEGADTQYF.

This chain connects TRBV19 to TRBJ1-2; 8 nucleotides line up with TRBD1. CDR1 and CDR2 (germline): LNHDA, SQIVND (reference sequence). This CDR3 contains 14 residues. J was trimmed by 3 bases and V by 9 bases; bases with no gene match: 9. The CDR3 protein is CASLRSQGDYGYTF. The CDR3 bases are TGTGCCAGCCTTCGTTCACAGGGGGACTATGGCTACACCTTC. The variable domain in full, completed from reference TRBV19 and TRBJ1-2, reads DGGITQSPKYLFRKEGQNVTLSCEQNLNHDAMYWYRQDPGQGLRLIYYSQIVNDFQKGDIAEGYSVSREKKESFPLTVTSAQKNPTAFYLCASLRSQGDYGYTFGSGTRLTVV.

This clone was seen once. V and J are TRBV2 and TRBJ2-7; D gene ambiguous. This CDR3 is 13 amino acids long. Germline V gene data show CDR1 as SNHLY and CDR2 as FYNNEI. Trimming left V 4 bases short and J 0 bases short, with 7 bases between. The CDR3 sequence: CASSVGNSYEQYF. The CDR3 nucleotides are TGTGCCAGCAGTGTGGGCAACTCCTACGAGCAGTACTTC. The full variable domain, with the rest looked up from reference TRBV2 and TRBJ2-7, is EPEVTQTPSHQVTQMGQEVILRCVPISNHLYFYWYRQILGQKVEFLVSFYNNEISEKSEIFDDQFSVERPDGSNFTLKIRSTKLEDSAMYFCASSVGNSYEQYFGPGTRLTVT.

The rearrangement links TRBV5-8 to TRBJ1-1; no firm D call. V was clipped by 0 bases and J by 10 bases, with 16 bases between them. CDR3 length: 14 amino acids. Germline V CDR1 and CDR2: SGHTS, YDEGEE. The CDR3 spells CASSLGREGLGAFF. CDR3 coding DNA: TGTGCCAGCAGCTTGGGTCGCGAGGGCCTGGGAGCTTTCTTT.

CDR3 amino acids: CASSEGELADTQYF. The CDR3 DNA reads TGTGCCAGCAGCGAGGGGGAGTTGGCAGATACGCAGTATTTT. This chain joins TRBV14 and TRBJ2-3; D perhaps matches TRBD1 (6 bases). Germline V gene data show CDR1 as SGHDN and CDR2 as FVKESK. Trimming stripped 5 bases from V and 4 bases from J, with 13 bases between. The CDR3 extends over 14 amino acids.

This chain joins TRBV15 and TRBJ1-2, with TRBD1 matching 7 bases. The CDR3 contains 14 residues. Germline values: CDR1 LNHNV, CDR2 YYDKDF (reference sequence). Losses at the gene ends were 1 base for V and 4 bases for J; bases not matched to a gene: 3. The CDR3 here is CATSRVTGAYGYTF. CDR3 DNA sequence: TGTGCCACCAGCAGAGTTACAGGGGCCTATGGCTACACCTTC.

The DNA for the CDR3 is TGTGCCAGCAGCGTATTACCGGGGGGCATGGGTACAGATACGCAGTATTTT. It yields the protein CASSVLPGGMGTDTQYF. The chain uses TRBV9 and TRBJ2-3; D perhaps matches TRBD2 (7 bases). Germline loops: CDR1 SGDLS, CDR2 YYNGEE. The CDR3 is 17 amino acids. V was pared by 1 base and J by 3 bases, with 18 bases between.

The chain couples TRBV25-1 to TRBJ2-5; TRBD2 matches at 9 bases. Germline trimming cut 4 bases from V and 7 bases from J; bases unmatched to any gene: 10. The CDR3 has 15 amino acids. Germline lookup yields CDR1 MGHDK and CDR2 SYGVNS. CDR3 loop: CASSVVAGDPGTQYF. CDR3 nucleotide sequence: TGTGCCAGCAGTGTGGTAGCGGGGGACCCGGGGACCCAGTACTTC. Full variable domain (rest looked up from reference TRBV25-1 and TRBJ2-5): EADIYQTPRYLVIGTGKKITLECSQTMGHDKMYWYQQDPGMELHLIHYSYGVNSTEKGDLSSESTVSRIRTEHFPLTLESARPSHTSQYLCASSVVAGDPGTQYFGPGTRLLVL.

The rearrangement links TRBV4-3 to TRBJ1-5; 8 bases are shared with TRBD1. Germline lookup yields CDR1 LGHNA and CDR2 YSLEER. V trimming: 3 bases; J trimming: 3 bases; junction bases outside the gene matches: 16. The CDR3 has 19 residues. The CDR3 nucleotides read TGCGCCAGCAGCCAGGGCCCCTATGGGCCGGACAGGGACAATCAGCCCCAGCATTTT. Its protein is CASSQGPYGPDRDNQPQHF.

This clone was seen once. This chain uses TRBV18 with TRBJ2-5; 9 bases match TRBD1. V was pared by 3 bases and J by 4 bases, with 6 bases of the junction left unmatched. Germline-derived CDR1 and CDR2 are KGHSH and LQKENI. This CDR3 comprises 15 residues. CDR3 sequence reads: CASSPLPDRGETQYF. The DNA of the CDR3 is TGTGCCAGCTCACCCCTCCCGGACAGGGGAGAGACCCAGTACTTC.

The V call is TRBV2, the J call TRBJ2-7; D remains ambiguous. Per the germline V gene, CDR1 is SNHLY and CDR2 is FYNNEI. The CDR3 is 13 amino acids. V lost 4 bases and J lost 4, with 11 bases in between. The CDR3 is CASSGLQVYEQYF. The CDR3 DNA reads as TGTGCCAGCAGTGGTCTGCAGGTTTACGAGCAGTACTTC.

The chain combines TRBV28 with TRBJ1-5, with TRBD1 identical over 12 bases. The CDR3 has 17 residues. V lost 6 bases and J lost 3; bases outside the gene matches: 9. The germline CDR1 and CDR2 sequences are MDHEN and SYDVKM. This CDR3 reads CASSTAGQGALNQPQHF. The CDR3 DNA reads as TGTGCCAGCAGCACAGCGGGACAGGGGGCCCTCAATCAGCCCCAGCATTTT.

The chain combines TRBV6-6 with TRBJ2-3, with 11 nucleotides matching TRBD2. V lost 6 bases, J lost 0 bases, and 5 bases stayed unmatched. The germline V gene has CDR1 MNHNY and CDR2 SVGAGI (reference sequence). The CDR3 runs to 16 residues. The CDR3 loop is CASRKLAGDSTDTQYF. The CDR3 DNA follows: TGTGCCAGCAGGAAACTAGCGGGGGATAGCACAGATACGCAGTATTTT.

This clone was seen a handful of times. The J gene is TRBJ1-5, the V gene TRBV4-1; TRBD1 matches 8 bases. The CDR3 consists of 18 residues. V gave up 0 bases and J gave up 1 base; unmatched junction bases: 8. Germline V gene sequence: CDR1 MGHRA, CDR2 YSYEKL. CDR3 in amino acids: CASSQDTRTGLSNQPQHF. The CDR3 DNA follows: TGCGCCAGCAGCCAAGACACCCGGACAGGGCTCAGCAATCAGCCCCAGCATTTT.

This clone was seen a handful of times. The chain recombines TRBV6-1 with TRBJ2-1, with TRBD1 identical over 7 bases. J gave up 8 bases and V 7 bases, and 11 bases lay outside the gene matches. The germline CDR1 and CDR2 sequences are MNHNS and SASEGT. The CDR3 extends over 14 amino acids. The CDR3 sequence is CASTSGQWGHEQFF. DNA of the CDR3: TGTGCCAGCACCTCGGGACAGTGGGGTCATGAGCAGTTCTTC.

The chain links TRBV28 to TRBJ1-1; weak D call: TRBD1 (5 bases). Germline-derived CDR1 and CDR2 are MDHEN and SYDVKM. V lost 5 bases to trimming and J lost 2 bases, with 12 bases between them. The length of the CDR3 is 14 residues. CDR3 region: CASSQTAPNTEAFF. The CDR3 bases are TGTGCCAGCAGTCAGACAGCACCTAACACTGAAGCTTTCTTT.

For the CDR3, the DNA is TGTGCCACCAGCGGGGGGGCGGGGAACAATGAGCAGTTCTTC. Amino acid sequence: CATSGGAGNNEQFF. V and J are TRBV15 and TRBJ2-1; D is perhaps TRBD2 (7 bases). The germline CDR1 and CDR2 sequences are LNHNV and YYDKDF (reference sequence). The CDR3 loop spans 14 amino acids. V was shortened by 5 bases and J by 5 bases, with 13 bases between the two germline ends.

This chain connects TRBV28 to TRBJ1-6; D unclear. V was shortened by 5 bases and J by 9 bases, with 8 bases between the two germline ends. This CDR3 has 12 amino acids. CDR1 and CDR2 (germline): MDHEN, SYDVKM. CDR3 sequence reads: CASSPPISPLHF. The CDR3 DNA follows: TGTGCCAGCAGTCCCCCTATTTCACCCCTCCACTTT.

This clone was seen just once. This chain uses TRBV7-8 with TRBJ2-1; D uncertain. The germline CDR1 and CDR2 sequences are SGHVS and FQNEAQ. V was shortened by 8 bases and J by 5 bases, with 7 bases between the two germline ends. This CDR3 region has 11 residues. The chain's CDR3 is CASCRDNEQFF. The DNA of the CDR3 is TGTGCCAGCTGTCGAGACAATGAGCAGTTCTTC.

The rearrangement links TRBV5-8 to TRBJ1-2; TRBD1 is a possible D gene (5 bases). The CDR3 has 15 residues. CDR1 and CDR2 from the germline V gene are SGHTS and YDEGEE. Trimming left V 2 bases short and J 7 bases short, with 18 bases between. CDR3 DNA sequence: TGTGCCAGCAGCTTCAAGATTCCAGGGTCACCTGGCTACACCTTC. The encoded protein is CASSFKIPGSPGYTF.

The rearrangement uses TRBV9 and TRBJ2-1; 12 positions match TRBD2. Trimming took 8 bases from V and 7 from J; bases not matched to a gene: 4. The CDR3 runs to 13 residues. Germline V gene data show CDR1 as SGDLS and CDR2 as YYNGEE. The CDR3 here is CASQTSGGNEQFF. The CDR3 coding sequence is TGTGCCAGTCAGACTAGCGGGGGAAATGAGCAGTTCTTC.